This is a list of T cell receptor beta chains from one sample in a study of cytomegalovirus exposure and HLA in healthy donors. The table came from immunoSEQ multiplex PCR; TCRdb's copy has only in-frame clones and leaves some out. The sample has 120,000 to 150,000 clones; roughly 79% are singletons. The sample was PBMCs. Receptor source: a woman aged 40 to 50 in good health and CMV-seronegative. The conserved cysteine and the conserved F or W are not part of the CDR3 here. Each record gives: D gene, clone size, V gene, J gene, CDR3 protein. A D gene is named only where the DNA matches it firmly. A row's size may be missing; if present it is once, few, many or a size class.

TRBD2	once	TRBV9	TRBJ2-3	ASSTRGDTDTQY
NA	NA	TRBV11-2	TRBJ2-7	ASSLARGNEQY
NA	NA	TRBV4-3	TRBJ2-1	ASSQEISSYNEQF
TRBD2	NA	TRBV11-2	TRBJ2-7	ASSPGRELSYEQY
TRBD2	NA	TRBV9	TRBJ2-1	ASSVTSGSFYEQF
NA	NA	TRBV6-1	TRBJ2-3	ASSDRLVIATQY
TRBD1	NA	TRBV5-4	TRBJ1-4	ASSLLGQGVLRTGEKLF
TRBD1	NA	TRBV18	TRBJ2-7	ASSPVIGTGKDRYEQY
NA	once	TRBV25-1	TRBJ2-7	ASSGGGGRSYEQY
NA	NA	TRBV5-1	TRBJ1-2	ASRLTGSYGYT